These 25 T cell receptor beta chains share one sample of origin, sequenced in a study of blood T cell repertoires in COVID-19. Assay used: immunoSEQ multiplex PCR; TCRdb lists only in-frame clones, some missing. The profile covers around 200,000 clones, with around nine tenths appearing a single time and about 3% taken by the ten largest. Sequencing was carried out using peripheral blood. The receptors derive from a man aged 40-49 years with active or convalescent COVID-19.

This sequence joins TRBV7-9 and TRBJ2-2; D not resolved. In germline, CDR1 is SEHNR, CDR2 FQNEAQ (reference sequence). The CDR3 totals 14 residues. Trimming removed 1 base from V and 6 bases from J, with 9 bases in between. The CDR3 DNA reads as TGTGCCAGCAGCTTAGAACCCGGGTCCGGGGAGCTGTTTTTT. Amino acids: CASSLEPGSGELFF.

This chain connects TRBV14 to TRBJ1-1, with D perhaps TRBD1 (5 bases). Trimming cost V 0 bases and J 5 bases, with 10 bases left between them. Germline V gene data show CDR1 as SGHDN and CDR2 as FVKESK. This CDR3 has 14 residues. The CDR3 DNA follows: TGTGCCAGCAGCCAAGATCCAGGGTGGACTGAAGCTTTCTTT. This sequence encodes CASSQDPGWTEAFF.

The chain has TRBV15 and TRBJ2-7; the D gene is possibly TRBD1 (5 bases). CDR1 is LNHNV, CDR2 YYDKDF, per germline (reference sequence). Trimming removed 0 bases from V and 2 bases from J, with 11 bases in between. The CDR3 sequence is 15 residues long. CDR3 region: CATSRDRQTAYEQYF. DNA of the CDR3: TGTGCCACCAGCAGAGATCGCCAGACAGCCTACGAGCAGTACTTC.

The chain is built from TRBV19 and TRBJ2-3; 9 nucleotides line up with TRBD2. V lost 7 bases, J lost 4 bases, and 9 bases stayed unmatched. The germline CDR1 and CDR2 sequences are LNHDA and SQIVND (reference sequence). The CDR3 totals 15 residues. For the CDR3, the DNA is TGTGCCAGTACCATTAGCGGGGGTGGCGCAGATACGCAGTATTTT. Protein sequence: CASTISGGGADTQYF.

The CDR3 is CASSPRGQPNQPQHF. DNA for the CDR3: TGTGCCAGCAGCCCCAGGGGACAGCCTAATCAGCCCCAGCATTTT. The J gene is TRBJ1-5, the V gene TRBV6-2 or TRBV6-3, with 7 nucleotides matching TRBD1. Trimming cost V 6 bases and J 4 bases; bases outside gene matches: 9. The CDR3 has 15 residues. Looked up from germline, CDR1 is MNHEY and CDR2 is SVGEGT.

The table lists this clone with a few counts. This chain uses TRBV7-9 with TRBJ1-2; the match to TRBD1 covers 9 bases. CDR1 and CDR2 from the germline V gene are SEHNR and FQNEAQ (reference sequence). The CDR3 totals 13 residues. The V and J ends lost 7 bases and 7 bases, in that order; junction bases with no gene match: 7. The DNA of the CDR3 is TGTGCCAGCACCCAGACAGGGGGAGGTGGCTACACCTTC. Its protein is CASTQTGGGGYTF.

This rearrangement joins TRBV28 to TRBJ2-5, with 7 bases fitting TRBD2. V was pared by 5 bases and J by 3 bases, with 6 bases of the junction left unmatched. The germline V gene encodes CDR1 MDHEN and CDR2 SYDVKM. The CDR3 is made up of 14 amino acids. The CDR3 here is CASSIRTSEETQYF. In DNA form, the CDR3 reads TGTGCCAGCAGTATACGGACTAGTGAAGAGACCCAGTACTTC. The complete variable domain, with remaining parts taken from reference TRBV28 and TRBJ2-5, reads DVKVTQSSRYLVKRTGEKVFLECVQDMDHENMFWYRQDPGLGLRLIYFSYDVKMKEKGDIPEGYSVSREKKERFSLILESASTNQTSMYLCASSIRTSEETQYFGPGTRLLVL.

The gene calls are TRBV29-1 and TRBJ1-5, with TRBD1 identical over 7 bases. Germline values: CDR1 SQVTM, CDR2 ANQGSEA. The trim removed 5 bases at V and 3 bases at J, leaving 4 bases unmatched. This CDR3 region has 13 residues. CDR3 residues: CSVSGGTNQPQHF. The CDR3 DNA reads as TGCAGCGTTTCAGGGGGTACCAATCAGCCCCAGCATTTT.

The chain links TRBV5-1 to TRBJ1-6, with 7 nucleotides matching TRBD1. Per germline, CDR1 SGHRS and CDR2 YFSETQ. CDR3 size: 16 residues. J gave up 4 bases and V 1 base, and 5 bases lay outside the gene matches. Here the CDR3 DNA reads TGCGCCAGCAGCTTGACCGGGACAGTATATAATTCACCCCTCCACTTT. Translating gives CASSLTGTVYNSPLHF.

This chain joins TRBV5-6 and TRBJ2-5; unclear D gene. V was trimmed by 4 bases and J by 2 bases, leaving 3 bases between them. The germline V gene encodes CDR1 SGHDT and CDR2 YYEEEE. This CDR3 comprises 11 residues. The CDR3 DNA reads as TGTGCCAGCAGCCTTCAAGAGACCCAGTACTTC. The encoded protein is CASSLQETQYF.

This clone has only one observation. CDR3 bases: TGTGCCAGCAGCCCTGGGACAGGGAACTATGGCTACACCTTC. Translation: CASSPGTGNYGYTF. The V call is TRBV3-1 (or the pseudogene TRBV3-2), the J call TRBJ1-2, with 9 bases matching TRBD1. The CDR3 totals 14 residues. Per the germline V gene, CDR1 is LGHDT and CDR2 is YNNKEL (reference sequence). V shed 4 bases, J shed 2 bases, and the junction held 2 bases outside the gene matches.

This chain links TRBV28 with TRBJ2-7; tentatively, D is TRBD1 (5 bases). CDR1 and CDR2 (germline): MDHEN, SYDVKM. The CDR3 loop spans 13 amino acids. V gave up 3 bases and J gave up 1 base, with 7 bases separating them. In DNA form, the CDR3 reads TGTGCCAGCAGTTTGAAGGGGTCCTACGAGCAGTACTTC. The encoded protein is CASSLKGSYEQYF. The whole variable domain, filled in from reference TRBV28 and TRBJ2-7, reads DVKVTQSSRYLVKRTGEKVFLECVQDMDHENMFWYRQDPGLGLRLIYFSYDVKMKEKGDIPEGYSVSREKKERFSLILESASTNQTSMYLCASSLKGSYEQYFGPGTRLTVT.

With regard to this clone: Additional DNA sequences in this sample encode the identical CDR3. The chain recombines TRBV7-3 with TRBJ1-1, with D possibly matching TRBD1 (5 bases). Per germline, CDR1 SGHTA and CDR2 FQGTGA. The CDR3 totals 13 residues. Deletions cut 5 bases from V and 1 base from J, with 8 bases between. CDR3 nucleotides: TGTGCCAGCAGCCTGACAGCGAACACTGAAGCTTTCTTT. The encoded protein is CASSLTANTEAFF.

The V call is TRBV6-5, the J call TRBJ2-1; 7 bases fit TRBD1. CDR1 is MNHEY, CDR2 SVGAGI, per germline. The CDR3 is made up of 15 amino acids. After removal of 6 bases from V and 6 bases from J, the junction contained 11 bases not matched to a gene. The CDR3 spells CASRSDRAPGNEQFF. The CDR3 DNA sequence: TGTGCCAGCAGATCTGACAGGGCCCCAGGCAATGAGCAGTTCTTC.

This chain links TRBV5-3 with TRBJ1-5, with a possible D match to TRBD1 (6 bases). TRBV5-3 is known as an ORF, though its function is uncertain. Trimming took off 4 bases at V and 2 bases at J, with 16 bases between the two ends. The CDR3 sequence is 16 residues long. The CDR3 loop reads CARSLGRGRGNQPQHF. As DNA, the CDR3 is TGTGCCAGAAGCCTGGGCAGGGGAAGAGGCAATCAGCCCCAGCATTTT.

The chain has TRBV30 and TRBJ2-5; TRBD2 is a possible D gene (6 bases). CDR3 size: 15 residues. V shed 2 bases and J shed 2 bases, with 15 bases lying between them. Germline V gene data show CDR1 as GTSNPN and CDR2 as SVGIG (reference sequence). Here the CDR3 DNA reads TGTGCCTGGAGTCGGGGCGGGGCCTCACAAGAGACCCAGTACTTC. Its translation is CAWSRGGASQETQYF.

V is TRBV6-5 and J is TRBJ1-2; a weak D match, TRBD1 (6 bases). Germline CDR1 MNHEY, CDR2 SVGAGI. The CDR3 length is 14 residues. Trimming shortened V by 7 bases and J by 3 bases, and 15 bases separated the two germline ends. The CDR3 nucleotides read TGTGCCAGCATAGAACAGGGAACTGACTATGGCTACACCTTC. The encoded protein is CASIEQGTDYGYTF.

The gene calls are TRBV29-1 and TRBJ2-7; D may be TRBD2 (5 bases). Trimming stripped 3 bases from V and 0 bases from J, with 18 bases between. Germline loops: CDR1 SQVTM, CDR2 ANQGSEA. CDR3 length: 16 amino acids. CDR3 sequence (DNA): TGCAGCGTTGAGTCCCACGACTTGGGGAGCTCCTACGAGCAGTACTTC. This codes for CSVESHDLGSSYEQYF.

The V gene is TRBV7-8, the J gene TRBJ2-5, with D possibly TRBD1 on 6 matching bases. The V gene lost 5 bases and the J gene lost 1 base, with 17 bases spanning the gap. The V gene's germline CDR1 is SGHVS and CDR2 FQNEAQ. The CDR3 runs 16 residues. The CDR3 protein is CASSPEQGTLQETQYF. In DNA, the CDR3 is TGTGCCAGCAGCCCTGAACAGGGAACTCTCCAAGAGACCCAGTACTTC.

The V gene is TRBV5-1, the J gene TRBJ1-6; tentatively, D is TRBD1 (5 bases). The germline gives CDR1 SGHRS, CDR2 YFSETQ. Trimming removed 6 bases at V and 10 bases at J, with 17 bases between. The CDR3 covers 14 residues. The CDR3, as DNA: TGCGCCAGCACAGACACAGGTTTGGACTCACCCCTCCACTTT. Translated, it gives CASTDTGLDSPLHF.

The genes are TRBV6-5 and TRBJ2-3, with 9 nucleotides matching TRBD2. The V and J ends lost 7 bases and 5 bases, in that order; junction bases with no gene match: 10. The CDR3 is 15 residues long. Germline V CDR1 and CDR2: MNHEY, SVGAGI. This CDR3 reads CASMGRGGREDTQYF. CDR3 nucleotides: TGTGCCAGCATGGGGCGGGGGGGCCGAGAAGATACGCAGTATTTT.

The rearrangement links TRBV10-3 to TRBJ1-2; no clear D gene. Trimming took off 4 bases at V and 1 base at J, with 10 bases between the two ends. In germline, CDR1 is ENHRY, CDR2 SYGVKD. This CDR3 comprises 14 residues. The CDR3: CAISGSKINYGYTF. CDR3 nucleotides: TGTGCCATCAGTGGATCTAAGATTAACTATGGCTACACCTTC.

This clone was picked up one time. V is TRBV28 and J is TRBJ2-5, with a tentative D call TRBD1 (5 bases). V dropped 2 bases and J dropped 5 bases, with 12 bases sitting between them. The CDR3 runs 14 residues. Germline values: CDR1 MDHEN, CDR2 SYDVKM. CDR3 region: CASSLVLGLETQYF. The CDR3 bases are TGTGCCAGCAGTTTAGTCTTGGGGCTTGAGACCCAGTACTTC.

This clone came up a few times. V and J are TRBV18 and TRBJ2-4; 11 bases are a match to TRBD1. CDR1 is KGHSH and CDR2 is LQKENI in the germline V gene. The V gene end was trimmed by 3 bases and the J gene end by 6 bases; junction bases not matched to a gene: 4. CDR3 size: 15 residues. The DNA of the CDR3 is TGTGCCAGCTCACCTCTGGACAGGGGGCTAAACATTCAGTACTTC. Its translation is CASSPLDRGLNIQYF.

The rearrangement links TRBV19 to TRBJ1-2; D is ambiguous. CDR1 LNHDA and CDR2 SQIVND come from the germline V gene (reference sequence). Trimming took off 0 bases at V and 7 bases at J, with 6 bases between the two ends. The CDR3 consists of 12 residues. CDR3 DNA sequence: TGTGCCAGTAGTATAGAAGCCCGTGGCTACACCTTC. Its translation is CASSIEARGYTF.